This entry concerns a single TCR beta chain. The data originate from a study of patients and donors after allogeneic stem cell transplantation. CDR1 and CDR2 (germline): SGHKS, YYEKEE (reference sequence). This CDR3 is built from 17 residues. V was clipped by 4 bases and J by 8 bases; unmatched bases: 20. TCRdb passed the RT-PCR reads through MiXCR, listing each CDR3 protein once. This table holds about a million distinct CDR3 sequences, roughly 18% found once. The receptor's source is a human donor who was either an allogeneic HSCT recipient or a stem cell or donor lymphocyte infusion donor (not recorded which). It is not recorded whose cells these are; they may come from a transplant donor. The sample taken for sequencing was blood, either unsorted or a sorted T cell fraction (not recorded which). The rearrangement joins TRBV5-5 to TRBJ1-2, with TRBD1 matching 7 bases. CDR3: CASSPDRVSSTLGGYTF. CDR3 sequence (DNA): TGTGCCAGCAGCCCCGACAGGGTATCGTCAACTCTGGGGGGCTACACCTTC.